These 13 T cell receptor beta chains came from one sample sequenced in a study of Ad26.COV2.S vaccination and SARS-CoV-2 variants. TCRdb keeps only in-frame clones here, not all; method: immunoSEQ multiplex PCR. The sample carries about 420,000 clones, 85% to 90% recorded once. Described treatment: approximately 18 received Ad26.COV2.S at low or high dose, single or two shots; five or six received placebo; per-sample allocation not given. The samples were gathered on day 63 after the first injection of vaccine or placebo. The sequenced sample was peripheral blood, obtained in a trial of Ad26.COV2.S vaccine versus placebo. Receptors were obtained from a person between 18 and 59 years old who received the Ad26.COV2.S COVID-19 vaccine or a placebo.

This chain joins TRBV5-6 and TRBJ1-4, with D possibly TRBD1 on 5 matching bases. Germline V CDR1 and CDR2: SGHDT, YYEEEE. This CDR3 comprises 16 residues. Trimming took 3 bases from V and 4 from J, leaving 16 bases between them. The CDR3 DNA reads TGTGCCAGCAGCTCGACCAAGACAGCGTTTAATGAAAAACTGTTTTTT. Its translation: CASSSTKTAFNEKLFF.

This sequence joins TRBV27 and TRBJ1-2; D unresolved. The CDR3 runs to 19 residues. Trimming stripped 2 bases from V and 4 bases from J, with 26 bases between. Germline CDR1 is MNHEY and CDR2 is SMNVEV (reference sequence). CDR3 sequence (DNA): TGTGCCAGCAGTTTAAATTGGGGATGGCAATCCGTTAAGTTCTATGGCTACACCTTC. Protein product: CASSLNWGWQSVKFYGYTF.

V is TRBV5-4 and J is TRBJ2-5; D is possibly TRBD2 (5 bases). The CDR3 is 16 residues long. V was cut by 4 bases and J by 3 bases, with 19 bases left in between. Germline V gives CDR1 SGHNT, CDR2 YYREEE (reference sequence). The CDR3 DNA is TGTGCCAGCAGCCCGCCTCCTACGGGGATTAAAGAGACCCAGTACTTC. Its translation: CASSPPPTGIKETQYF. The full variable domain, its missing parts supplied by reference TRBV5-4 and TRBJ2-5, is ETGVTQSPTHLIKTRGQQVTLRCSSQSGHNTVSWYQQALGQGPQFIFQYYREEENGRGNFPPRFSGLQFPNYSSELNVNALELDDSALYLCASSPPPTGIKETQYFGPGTRLLVL.

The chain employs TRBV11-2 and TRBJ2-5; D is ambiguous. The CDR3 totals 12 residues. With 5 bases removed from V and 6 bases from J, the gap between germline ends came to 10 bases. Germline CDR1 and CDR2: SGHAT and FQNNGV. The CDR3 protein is CASSVGKQTQYF. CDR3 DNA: TGTGCCAGCAGCGTGGGGAAGCAGACCCAGTACTTC.

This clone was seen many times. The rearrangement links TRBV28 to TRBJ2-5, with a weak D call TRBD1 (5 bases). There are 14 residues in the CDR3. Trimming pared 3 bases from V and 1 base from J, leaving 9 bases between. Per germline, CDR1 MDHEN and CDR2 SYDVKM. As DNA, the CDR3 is TGTGCCAGCAGTTTCTTGGGGCGCCAAGAGACCCAGTACTTC. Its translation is CASSFLGRQETQYF.

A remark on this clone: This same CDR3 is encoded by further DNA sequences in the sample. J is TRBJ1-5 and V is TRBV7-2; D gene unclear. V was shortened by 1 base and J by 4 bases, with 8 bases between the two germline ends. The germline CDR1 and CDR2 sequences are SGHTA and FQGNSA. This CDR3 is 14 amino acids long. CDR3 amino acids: CASSLDRGNQPQHF. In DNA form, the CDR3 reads TGTGCCAGCAGCTTAGATCGGGGAAATCAGCCCCAGCATTTT.

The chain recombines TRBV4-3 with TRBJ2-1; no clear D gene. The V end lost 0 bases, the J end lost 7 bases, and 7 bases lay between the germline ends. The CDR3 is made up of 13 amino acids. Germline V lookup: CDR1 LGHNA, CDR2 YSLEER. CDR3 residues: CASSQDRVNEQFF. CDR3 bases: TGCGCCAGCAGCCAAGATCGGGTAAATGAGCAGTTCTTC.

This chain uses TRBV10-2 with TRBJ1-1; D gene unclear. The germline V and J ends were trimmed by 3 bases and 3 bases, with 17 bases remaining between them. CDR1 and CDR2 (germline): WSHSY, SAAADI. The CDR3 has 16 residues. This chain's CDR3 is CASSELLAGRDTEAFF. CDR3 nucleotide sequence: TGCGCCAGCAGTGAACTCCTGGCAGGCCGGGACACTGAAGCTTTCTTT.

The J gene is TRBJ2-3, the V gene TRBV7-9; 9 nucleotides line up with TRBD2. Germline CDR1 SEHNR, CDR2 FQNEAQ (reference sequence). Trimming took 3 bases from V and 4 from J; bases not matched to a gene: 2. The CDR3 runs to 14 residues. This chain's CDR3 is CASSLGLASDTQYF. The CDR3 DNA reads TGTGCCAGCAGCTTGGGACTAGCATCAGATACGCAGTATTTT. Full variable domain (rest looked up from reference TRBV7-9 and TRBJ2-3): DTGVSQNPRHKITKRGQNVTFRCDPISEHNRLYWYRQTLGQGPEFLTYFQNEAQLEKSRLLSDRFSAERPKGSFSTLEIQRTEQGDSAMYLCASSLGLASDTQYFGPGTRLTVL.

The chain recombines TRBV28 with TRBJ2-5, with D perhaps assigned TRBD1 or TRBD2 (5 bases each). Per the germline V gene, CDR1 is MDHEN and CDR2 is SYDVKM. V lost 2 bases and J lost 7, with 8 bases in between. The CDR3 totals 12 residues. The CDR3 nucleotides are TGTGCCAGCAGTTTACCCGGGGCGACCCAGTACTTC. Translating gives CASSLPGATQYF.

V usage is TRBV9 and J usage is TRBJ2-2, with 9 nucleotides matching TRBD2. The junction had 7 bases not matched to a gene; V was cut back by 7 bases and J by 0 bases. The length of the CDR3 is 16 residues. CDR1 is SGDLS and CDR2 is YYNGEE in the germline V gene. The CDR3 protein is CASSLAGSPNTGELFF. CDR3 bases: TGTGCCAGCTCGCTAGCGGGGTCTCCGAACACCGGGGAGCTGTTTTTT.

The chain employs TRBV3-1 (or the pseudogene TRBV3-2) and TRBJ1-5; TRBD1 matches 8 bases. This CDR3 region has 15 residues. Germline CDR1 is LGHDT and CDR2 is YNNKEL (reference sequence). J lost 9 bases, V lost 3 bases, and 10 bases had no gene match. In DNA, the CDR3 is TGTGCCAGCAGCCAGGCCGGACAGGGTTGGTCGCCCCAGCATTTT. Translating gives CASSQAGQGWSPQHF.

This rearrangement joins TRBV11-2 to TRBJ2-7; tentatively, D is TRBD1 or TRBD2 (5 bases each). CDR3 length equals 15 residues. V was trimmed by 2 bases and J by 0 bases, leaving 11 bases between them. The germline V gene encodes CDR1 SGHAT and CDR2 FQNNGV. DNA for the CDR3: TGTGCCAGCAGCTTAATATCGGGGACCTCCTACGAGCAGTACTTC. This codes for CASSLISGTSYEQYF.